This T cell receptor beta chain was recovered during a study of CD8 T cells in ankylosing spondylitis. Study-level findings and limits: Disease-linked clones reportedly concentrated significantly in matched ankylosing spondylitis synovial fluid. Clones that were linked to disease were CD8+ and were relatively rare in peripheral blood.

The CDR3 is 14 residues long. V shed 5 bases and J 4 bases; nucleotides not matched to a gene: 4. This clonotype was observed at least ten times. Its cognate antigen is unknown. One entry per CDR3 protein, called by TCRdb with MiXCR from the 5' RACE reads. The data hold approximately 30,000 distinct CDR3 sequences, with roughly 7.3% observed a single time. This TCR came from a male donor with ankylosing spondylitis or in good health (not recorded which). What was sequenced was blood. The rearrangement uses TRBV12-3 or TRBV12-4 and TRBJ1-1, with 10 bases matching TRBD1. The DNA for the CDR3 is TGTGCCAGCAGTCCGGGACAGGGGAGCACTGAAGCTTTCTTT. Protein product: CASSPGQGSTEAFF.